The sequence of this T cell receptor (beta chain) was determined in a study of blood T cell repertoires in COVID-19. Study context: COVID-19 samples, acute and convalescent, were from the United States, Italy and Spain. Sample material is recorded as cDNA or gDNA derived from T cells, B-cell-depleted T cells, or PBMCs.

The V segment lost 4 bases and the J segment 3 bases; nucleotides outside the gene matches: 11. The CDR3 is 17 amino acids. CDR1 and CDR2 from the germline V gene are SGHAT and FQNNGV. Produced via immunoSEQ multiplex PCR; TCRdb's table is partial and in-frame only. The sample gives approximately 100,000 clones, about 88% of which show up once; about 5.2% is in the top ten. The sequence derives from a woman older than 75 with active COVID-19. The chain recombines TRBV11-2 with TRBJ2-3, with 9 nucleotides matching TRBD1. Sequenced: peripheral blood. The CDR3 sequence is CASSYRGQGSETDTQYF. In DNA, the CDR3 is TGTGCCAGCAGCTATAGGGGACAGGGAAGTGAGACAGATACGCAGTATTTT.